This T cell receptor beta chain was identified during a study of blood T cells in healthy people across ages. This clonotype was seen repeatedly, ten times or more. The CDR3 contains 13 residues. The germline V and J ends were trimmed by 5 bases and 4 bases, with 9 bases remaining between them. A second roughly 6 to 12 cycle PCR used barcoded and J-beta primers. TCRdb called the 5' RACE reads again in MiXCR, with one record for every CDR3 protein. The sample lists about 680,000 distinct CDR3 sequences, 49% occurring once. The sequenced sample was blood. The V gene is TRBV12-3 or TRBV12-4, the J gene TRBJ2-1, with D perhaps matching TRBD2 (6 bases). This receptor was obtained from a woman aged 60-75 years in good health. The chain's CDR3 is CASSAGNYNEQFF. In nucleotides, the CDR3 is TGTGCCAGCAGTGCGGGGAATTACAATGAGCAGTTCTTC.